This TCR beta chain was captured in a study of T cell repertoires in cytomegalovirus infection. Germline CDR1 is SGHTA and CDR2 is FQGTGA. This CDR3 has 15 residues. Trimming removed 5 bases from V and 2 bases from J, with 15 bases in between. TCRdb re-analysed the reads in MiXCR, keeping a single row per CDR3 protein. This sample has 62,000 or so distinct CDR3 sequences; 20% to 25% occur once, and the top ten carry around 72%. This clonotype turned up a few times. Its cognate antigen is unknown. The receptor comes from a human donor in good health (CMV status not recorded). Some clones in this sample may be carry-over from other donors' samples. The source material was CD8+ T cells from cultured PBMCs, sampled from culture after CMV antigen stimulation. V usage is TRBV7-3 and J usage is TRBJ2-5; D gene unclear. CDR3 nucleotide sequence: TGTGCCAGCAGCCCTATCGGGTCCCTACAAGAGACCCAGTACTTC. It is translated as CASSPIGSLQETQYF.